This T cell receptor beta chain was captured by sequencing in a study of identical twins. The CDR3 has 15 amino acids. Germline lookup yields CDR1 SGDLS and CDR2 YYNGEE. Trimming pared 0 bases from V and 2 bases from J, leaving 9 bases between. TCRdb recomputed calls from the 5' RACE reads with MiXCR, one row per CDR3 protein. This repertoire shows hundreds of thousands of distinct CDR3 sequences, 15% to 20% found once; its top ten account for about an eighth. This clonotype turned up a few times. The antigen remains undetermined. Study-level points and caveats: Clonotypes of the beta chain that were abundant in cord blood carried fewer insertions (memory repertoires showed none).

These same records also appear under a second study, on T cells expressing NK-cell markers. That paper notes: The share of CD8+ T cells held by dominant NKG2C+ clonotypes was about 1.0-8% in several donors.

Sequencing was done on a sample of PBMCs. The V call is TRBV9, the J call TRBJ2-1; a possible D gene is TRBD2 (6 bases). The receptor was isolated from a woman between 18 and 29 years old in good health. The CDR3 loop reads CASSVAVAAYNEQFF. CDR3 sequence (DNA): TGTGCCAGCAGCGTAGCGGTAGCGGCCTACAATGAGCAGTTCTTC. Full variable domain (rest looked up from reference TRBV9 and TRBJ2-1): DSGVTQTPKHLITATGQRVTLRCSPRSGDLSVYWYQQSLDQGLQFLIQYYNGEERAKGNILERFSAQQFPDLHSELNLSSLELGDSALYFCASSVAVAAYNEQFFGPGTRLTVL.